This TCR beta chain derives from a study of molecular identifiers for immune sequencing clone quantification. Overall study: Five aliquots were made in replicates from the RNA of about 19,000 or 110,000 naive CD8 cells, and four were sequenced. Points from the study as a whole: Barcode sharing among identical TCR molecules could make large clones appear smaller.

Trimming left V 0 bases short and J 3 bases short, with 18 bases between. The CDR3 totals 16 residues. Per the germline V gene, CDR1 is DFQATT and CDR2 is SNEGSKA (reference sequence). The table lists this clonotype with a few counts. No antigen is known for it. TCRdb passed the PCR reads through MiXCR, listing each CDR3 protein once. The sample records under 600,000 distinct CDR3 sequences, over 20% being singletons. Sorted naive CD8 T cells were those defined as CD8+CD4-CCR7+CD45RA+. This chain uses TRBV20-1 with TRBJ2-7; D is unclear. The source is a human donor in good health. Some libraries in this study had Jurkat cell RNA spiked in. The sample consisted of naive CD8+ T cells from blood, with Jurkat cell RNA spiked in. Sample subset: FACS-sorted CD8+CD4-CCR7+CD45RA+ naive T cells. The CDR3 DNA is TGCAGTGCTAGAGATCGAGAACAGCCAGATCTCTACGAGCAGTACTTC. Amino acids: CSARDREQPDLYEQYF.